Included here is one T cell receptor (beta chain) sequence, with context. Its target is unknown. This specimen belongs to a study of T cell responses to AZD1222 COVID-19 vaccine. General study results and limits: Repertoire sampling happened only post peak T cell response. Regions 160-218 and 743-854 dominated among vaccine-associated CD4 TCRs spanning spike. As reported, nearly half of all spike-specific TCRs target variant regions that are unmutated.

The V end was cut by 2 bases, the J end by 8 bases, with 13 bases between. The CDR3 extends over 14 amino acids. Germline CDR1 and CDR2: SEHNR and FQNEAQ (reference sequence). The protocol was immunoSEQ multiplex PCR, while the TCRdb copy is restricted to in-frame clones and leaves out a portion. The sample includes about 100,000 clones, about 87% of them seen just once. The chain has TRBV7-9 and TRBJ2-1; no firm D call. The clonotype originates from an adult in good health. The sequenced sample was peripheral blood, obtained on day 0 of AZD1222 vaccination. DNA for the CDR3: TGTGCCAGCAGCTTAAATTTGGCGGTCGATGAGCAGTTCTTC. Translating it yields CASSLNLAVDEQFF. Drawing the rest from reference TRBV7-9 and TRBJ2-1, the complete variable domain is DTGVSQNPRHKITKRGQNVTFRCDPISEHNRLYWYRQTLGQGPEFLTYFQNEAQLEKSRLLSDRFSAERPKGSFSTLEIQRTEQGDSAMYLCASSLNLAVDEQFFGPGTRLTVL.